This note documents a single T cell receptor (beta chain) sequence. Its antigen specificity is not known. Per-base qualities were not stored, and no clone one base away is much larger. This specimen's time point label, interpreted: recipient sample about 28 days before transplant, after cytoreduction. Blood samples were obtained from recipients approximately 28 days before transplant and at days 30, 100 and 180 after transplant. Nuclei Lysis Solution was used to extract genomic DNA from fresh or cryopreserved unfractionated peripheral blood mononuclear cells. Trimming takes 3 bases off V and 4 bases off J; junction bases not matched to a gene: 5. CDR1 and CDR2 (SGHAT, FQNNGV) derive from the germline V gene. Taken from cysteine to phenylalanine, the CDR3 has 15 residues. The entry retains the CDR3 DNA only, 45 bases that are in frame from base 1. This sample is part of a study of T cell clonotyping in hematopoietic cell transplantation (dated by TCRdb to 2020 to 2023). Study-wide context: Recipient samples taken before transplant were collected after cytoreduction. Patients were recruited between late 2015 and 2017 and followed until September 2020 or death. The study collected 130 to 150 blood samples from approximately 35 consecutive transplant recipients and their related donors. The study at large found these results: Broader TCR repertoire diversity after transplant was predicted by Inverse Simpson Index values from donors and from recipients before transplant. The sample size was limited and the cells went unsorted, which meant the CD4 and CD8 repertoire contributions could not be told apart. Recipient repertoires showed only a small fraction of overlap with donor repertoires, and over 95% appeared de novo at the given depth. Recipient TCR diversity fell after transplant, with pathologically expanded clonotypes rising progressively from day 30 to day 180.

The immunoSEQ assay, a bias-controlled multiplex PCR using V- and J-specific primers, was used to amplify TCR beta CDR3 regions from genomic DNA. A proprietary barcode and Illumina adapter sequences were added to the CDR3 amplicons in a second PCR step. CDR3 libraries were sequenced on an Illumina MiSeq instrument. Concerning the study's data processing: immunoSEQ Analyzer 3.0 was used for export and quality control, with R Bioconductor and Immunarch used for downstream analyses. Only productive rearrangements within the normalized downsampled data set were used in the calculation of repertoire metrics. Pathologically expanded clonotypes were defined as those larger than 5 templates in the normalized cohort. Repertoire diversity was measured with the Inverse Simpson Index. To capture all clonotypes, the CMV-specificity analyses were run on the non-normalized data set. TCRdb holds this immuneACCESS table with in-frame rearrangements only. Some clones are missing; in checked studies, unresolved V genes explain under half, and the rest has no known cause. V, J and clone size are taken as reported in that table, and D and trimming were inferred from the DNA itself. Counted in this sample were roughly 45,000 clones; about nine tenths of them appeared once. 4.5% to 6.5% of the sample is in the top ten clones.

The chain is encoded by TRBV11-2 joined to TRBJ2-1, with 8 bases aligning to TRBD2. This receptor was identified in a man aged 55-75 years with biphenotypic leukemia. Some clones in this sample may be carry-over from other donors' samples. The starting material was peripheral blood mononuclear cells, obtained before stem cell transplant. This receptor carries the CDR3 CASSFSQREYNEQFF. The nucleotide sequence is given as TGTGCCAGCAGCTTTAGCCAGCGGGAGTACAATGAGCAGTTCTTC.